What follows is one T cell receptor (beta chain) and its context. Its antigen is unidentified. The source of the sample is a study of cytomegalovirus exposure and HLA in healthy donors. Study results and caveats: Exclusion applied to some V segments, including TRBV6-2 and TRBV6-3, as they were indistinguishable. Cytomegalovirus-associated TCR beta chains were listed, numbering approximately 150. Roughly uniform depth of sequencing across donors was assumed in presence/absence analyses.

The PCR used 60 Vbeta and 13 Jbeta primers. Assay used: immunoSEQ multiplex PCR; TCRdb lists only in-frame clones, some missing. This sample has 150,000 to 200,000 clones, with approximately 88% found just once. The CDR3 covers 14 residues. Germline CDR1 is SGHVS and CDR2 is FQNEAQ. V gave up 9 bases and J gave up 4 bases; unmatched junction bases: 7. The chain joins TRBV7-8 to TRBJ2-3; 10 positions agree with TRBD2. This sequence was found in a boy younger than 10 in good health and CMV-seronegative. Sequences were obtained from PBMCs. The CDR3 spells CASPEREGSDTQYF. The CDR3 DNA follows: TGTGCCAGTCCGGAGCGGGAGGGCTCAGATACGCAGTATTTT. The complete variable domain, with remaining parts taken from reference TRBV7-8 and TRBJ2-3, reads GAGVSQSPRYKVAKRGQDVALRCDPISGHVSLFWYQQALGQGPEFLTYFQNEAQLDKSGLPSDRFFAERPEGSVSTLKIQRTQQEDSAVYLCASPEREGSDTQYFGPGTRLTVL.